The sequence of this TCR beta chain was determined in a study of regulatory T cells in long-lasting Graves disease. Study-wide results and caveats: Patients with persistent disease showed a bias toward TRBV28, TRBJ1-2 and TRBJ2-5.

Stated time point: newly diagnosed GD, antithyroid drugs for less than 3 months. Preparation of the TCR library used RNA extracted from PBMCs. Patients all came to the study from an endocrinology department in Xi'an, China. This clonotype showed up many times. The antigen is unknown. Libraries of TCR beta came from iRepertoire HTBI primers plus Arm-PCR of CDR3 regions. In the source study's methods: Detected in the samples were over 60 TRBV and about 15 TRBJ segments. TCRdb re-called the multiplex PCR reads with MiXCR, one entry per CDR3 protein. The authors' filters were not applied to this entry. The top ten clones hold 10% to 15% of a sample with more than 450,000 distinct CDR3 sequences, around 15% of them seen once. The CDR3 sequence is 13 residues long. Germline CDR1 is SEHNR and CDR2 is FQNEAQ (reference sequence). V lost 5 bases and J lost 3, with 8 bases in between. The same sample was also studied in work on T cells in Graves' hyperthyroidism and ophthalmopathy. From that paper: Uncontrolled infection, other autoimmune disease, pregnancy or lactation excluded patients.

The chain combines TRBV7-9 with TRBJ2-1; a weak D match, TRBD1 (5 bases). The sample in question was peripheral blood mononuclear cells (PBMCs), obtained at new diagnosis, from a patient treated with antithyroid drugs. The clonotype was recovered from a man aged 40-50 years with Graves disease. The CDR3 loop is CASSRGFYNEQFF. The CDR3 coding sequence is TGTGCCAGCAGCAGGGGATTCTACAATGAGCAGTTCTTC. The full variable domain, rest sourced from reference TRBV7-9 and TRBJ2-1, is DTGVSQNPRHKITKRGQNVTFRCDPISEHNRLYWYRQTLGQGPEFLTYFQNEAQLEKSRLLSDRFSAERPKGSFSTLEIQRTEQGDSAMYLCASSRGFYNEQFFGPGTRLTVL.